This entry is about one T cell receptor (beta chain). The sample is drawn from a study of cytomegalovirus exposure and HLA in healthy donors. At the time of sampling, donors were nominally healthy, though unrecorded immune exposures were likely. With 60 Vbeta and 13 Jbeta primers, the PCR was carried out. TCRdb's copy holds only in-frame clones and misses some; the assay was immunoSEQ multiplex PCR. The sample has 73,000 or so clones; over 60% are singletons. Germline assignment: CDR1 SGHVS and CDR2 FQNEAQ. The CDR3 is made up of 14 amino acids. Trimming took 3 bases from V and 8 from J, leaving 16 bases between them.

The sample was PBMCs. The receptor was isolated from a woman in her 40s in good health and CMV-seropositive. The chain uses TRBV7-8 and TRBJ1-2; D is perhaps TRBD1 (5 bases). DNA of the CDR3: TGTGCCAGCAGCTTGCAACCGGGACTCGACGGCTACACCTTC. Translated, it gives CASSLQPGLDGYTF.